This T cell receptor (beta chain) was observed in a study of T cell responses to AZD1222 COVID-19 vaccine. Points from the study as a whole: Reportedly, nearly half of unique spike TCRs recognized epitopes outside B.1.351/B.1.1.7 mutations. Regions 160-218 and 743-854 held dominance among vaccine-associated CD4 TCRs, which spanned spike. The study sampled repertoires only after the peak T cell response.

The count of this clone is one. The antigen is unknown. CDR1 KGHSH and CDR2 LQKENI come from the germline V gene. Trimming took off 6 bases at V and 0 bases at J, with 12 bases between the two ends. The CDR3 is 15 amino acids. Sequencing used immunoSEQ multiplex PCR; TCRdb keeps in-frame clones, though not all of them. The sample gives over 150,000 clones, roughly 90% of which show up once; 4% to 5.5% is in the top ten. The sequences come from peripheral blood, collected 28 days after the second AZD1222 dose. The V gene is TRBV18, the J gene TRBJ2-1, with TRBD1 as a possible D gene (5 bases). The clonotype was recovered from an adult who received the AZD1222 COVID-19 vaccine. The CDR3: CASSLDSFSYNEQFF. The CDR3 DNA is TGTGCCAGCTCGCTTGACAGTTTCTCCTACAATGAGCAGTTCTTC.